This TCR beta chain was obtained from a study of T cell responses to AZD1222 COVID-19 vaccine. Overall study results and limits: Dominant CD4 TCR responses targeted spike regions 160-218 and 743-854.

Some clones are missing from TCRdb's copy, which holds only in-frame ones; the method was immunoSEQ multiplex PCR. The top ten hold about a third of the sample, which has 43,000 or so clones, about 90% seen once. J gave up 9 bases and V 0 bases, and 5 bases lay outside the gene matches. Germline V gene sequence: CDR1 GTSNPN, CDR2 SVGIG (reference sequence). The length of the CDR3 is 14 residues. A word on this clone: The antigen is unknown.

The TCR originated in an adult who received the AZD1222 COVID-19 vaccine. The chain joins TRBV30 to TRBJ1-6, with 7 bases identical to TRBD1. Sequencing was performed on peripheral blood, taken 28 days after the second AZD1222 dose. CDR3 residues: CAWSVPGGGSPLHF. The CDR3 DNA is TGTGCCTGGAGTGTACCAGGGGGAGGTTCACCCCTCCACTTT. The full variable domain, in which reference TRBV30 and TRBJ1-6 provide the parts outside the CDR3, is SQTIHQWPATLVQPVGSPLSLECTVEGTSNPNLYWYRQAAGRGLQLLFYSVGIGQISSEVPQNLSASRPQDRQFILSSKKLLLSDSGFYLCAWSVPGGGSPLHFGNGTRLTVT.